This T cell receptor (beta chain) was documented in a study of blood T cell repertoires in COVID-19. TCRdb keeps only in-frame clones here, not all; method: immunoSEQ multiplex PCR. In the table there are 200,000 to 300,000 clones, under 90% of which are singletons. Comments on this clone: At one of its ends the junction is not consistent with the germline gene, which may arise from a read error.

Two negative PCRs, clearance, or symptom resolution characterized the recovered Cohort 3 donors. This TCR was recovered from a man aged 35 to 55 who had recovered from COVID-19. Sequencing was performed on PBMCs or T cells enriched from blood (not recorded which).

CDR3: CAGSLSLGRLSTEAFF. CDR3 in DNA: TGTGCCGGCAGTTTATCGTTAGGGAGGCTGAGCACTGAAGCTTTCTTT. The genes are TRBV27 and TRBJ1-1, with D uncertain. This CDR3 contains 16 residues. CDR1 is MNHEY and CDR2 is SMNVEV in the germline V gene (reference sequence).